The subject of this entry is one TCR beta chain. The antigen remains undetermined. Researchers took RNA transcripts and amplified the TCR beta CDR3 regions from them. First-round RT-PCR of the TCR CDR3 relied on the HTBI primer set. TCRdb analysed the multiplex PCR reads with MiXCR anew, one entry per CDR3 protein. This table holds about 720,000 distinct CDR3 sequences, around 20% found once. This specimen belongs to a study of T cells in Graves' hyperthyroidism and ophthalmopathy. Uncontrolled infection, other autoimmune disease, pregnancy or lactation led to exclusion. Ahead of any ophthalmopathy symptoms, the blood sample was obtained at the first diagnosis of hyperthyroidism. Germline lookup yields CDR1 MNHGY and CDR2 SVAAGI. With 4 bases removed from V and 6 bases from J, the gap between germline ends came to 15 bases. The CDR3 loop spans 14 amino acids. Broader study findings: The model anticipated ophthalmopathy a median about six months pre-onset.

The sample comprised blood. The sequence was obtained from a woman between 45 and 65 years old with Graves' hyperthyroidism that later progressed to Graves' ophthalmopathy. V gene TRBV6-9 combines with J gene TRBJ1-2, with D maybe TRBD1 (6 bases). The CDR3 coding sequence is TGTGCCAGCAGTTCCTCGCAGGGGATCCATGGCTACACCTTC. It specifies CASSSSQGIHGYTF.